This T cell receptor (beta chain) was obtained from a study of T-cell memory formation after mild COVID-19. Points from the study as a whole: Cross-reactive memory seemingly joined, as some responding clones were found in pre-infection memory. Clones contracting day 15 to 85 were balanced CD4/CD8; later expanders leaned CD4+.

In its sample, this clonotype was seen a few times. Its specificity is unknown. V was shortened by 0 bases and J by 4 bases, with 12 bases between the two germline ends. Germline assignment: CDR1 DFQATT and CDR2 SNEGSKA (reference sequence). The CDR3 length is 14 residues. Each CDR3 protein gets one entry after TCRdb re-called the 5' RACE reads with MiXCR. Among under 300,000 distinct CDR3 sequences listed, approximately 7.6% were seen once. The sequence was obtained from a man aged 18 to 35 who had mild COVID-19 (a few samples of this study predate the infection). Cell type and time point are not known. Sequences were obtained from PBMCs or a T cell subset sorted from them (not recorded which). This chain links TRBV20-1 with TRBJ1-1; D might be TRBD1 (5 bases). The CDR3 DNA is TGCAGTGCTAGAGATCCCAGGGCGGGCACTGAAGCTTTCTTT. Protein: CSARDPRAGTEAFF.